This T cell receptor beta chain comes out of a study of T cells in Graves' hyperthyroidism and ophthalmopathy. Germline CDR1 and CDR2: SGHRS and YFSETQ. This CDR3 spans 13 amino acids. With V trimmed by 4 bases and J by 4 bases, 5 bases remained unmatched. Together with thyroid ultrasound, orbital computed tomography, serum thyroxine and TRAb, clinical symptoms were used for diagnoses. Amplified TCR beta CDR3 regions derived from RNA transcripts. Primed by the HTBI set, a first-round RT-PCR was run on the TCR CDR3. TCRdb reanalysed the multiplex PCR reads using MiXCR and keeps one entry per CDR3 protein. The sample lists about 640,000 distinct CDR3 sequences; about a fifth were seen once.

The sequence was obtained from a man aged 25-45 years with Graves' ophthalmopathy. Sample: blood. The chain has TRBV5-1 and TRBJ2-7; the match to TRBD2 covers 7 bases. CDR3 region: CASSGLEVYEQYF. In DNA, the CDR3 is TGCGCCAGCAGCGGACTAGAAGTGTACGAGCAGTACTTC. Based on the CDR3 plus reference TRBV5-1 and TRBJ2-7, the full variable domain is KAGVTQTPRYLIKTRGQQVTLSCSPISGHRSVSWYQQTPGQGLQFLFEYFSETQRNKGNFPGRFSGRQFSNSRSEMNVSTLELGDSALYLCASSGLEVYEQYFGPGTRLTVT.